This TCR beta chain was captured by sequencing in a study of blood T cell repertoires in COVID-19. Study-level background: The origin of the acute and convalescent COVID-19 samples was the United States, Italy and Spain. The cDNA or gDNA used as material had been derived from T cells, B-cell-depleted T cells, or PBMCs.

Germline CDR1 reads MNHEY; CDR2 reads SVGEGT. The CDR3 is made up of 18 amino acids. V trimming: 2 bases; J trimming: 10 bases; junction bases outside the gene matches: 21. The cohort comprised adults aged 18 to 89 years residing in approximately 25 US areas. Generated by immunoSEQ multiplex PCR, the TCRdb table keeps only in-frame clones and is missing some. The sample has about 210,000 clones; under 90% are singletons. The TCR comes from a woman in her fifties or sixties with acute COVID-19. Sequenced material: PBMCs or T cells enriched from blood (not recorded which). The chain carries TRBV6-2 or TRBV6-3 and TRBJ1-1; 8 bases map to TRBD1. CDR3 coding DNA: TGTGCCAGCAGTTACCCTCCCAATCTCGGACAGGGAAAAAATGGAGCTTTCTTT. Protein: CASSYPPNLGQGKNGAFF.